This is a list of T cell receptor beta chains from one sample in a study of CD8 T cells in Susac syndrome. One entry per CDR3 protein results from TCRdb running MiXCR on the immunoSEQ multiplex PCR reads. The sample shows around 110,000 distinct CDR3 sequences, nearly 96% of them seen only once. Sample: CD4+ T cells from PBMCs. The receptors here all came from a human donor with Susac syndrome. CDR3s include the opening cysteine and the closing phenylalanine or tryptophan. The D gene is left open where the match is weak. Size is stated for part of the rows, as once, few or many counts, or as a class when the clone is expanded.

clone_size j_call d_call v_call cdr3_aa cdr3_nt
. TRBJ2-7 . TRBV2 CASTSYEQYF TGTGCCAGCACGTCCTACGAGCAGTACTTC
. TRBJ2-7 . TRBV6-5 CASSYRGTYEQYF TGTGCCAGCAGTTACCGGGGGACCTACGAGCAGTACTTC
. TRBJ2-5 TRBD1 TRBV3-1 CASSHGQGAKGETQYF TGTGCCAGCAGCCATGGACAGGGGGCGAAGGGGGAGACCCAGTACTTC
once TRBJ2-2 . TRBV5-1 CASSLEGRTGELFF TGCGCCAGCAGCTTGGAAGGGCGCACCGGGGAGCTGTTTTTT
. TRBJ2-1 TRBD2 TRBV5-1 CASSTDGREWNEQFF TGCGCCAGCAGCACCGACGGGCGGGAGTGGAATGAGCAGTTCTTC
. TRBJ2-1 TRBD2 TRBV7-2 CASSPIAGVYNEQFF TGTGCCAGCAGCCCGATAGCGGGAGTCTACAATGAGCAGTTCTTC
. TRBJ2-7 TRBD1 TRBV30 CAWSVSGGGYEQYF TGTGCCTGGAGTGTGTCAGGGGGCGGCTACGAGCAGTACTTC
once TRBJ2-1 TRBD2 TRBV24-1 CATFMARGDNEQFF TGTGCCACCTTTATGGCGCGGGGGGACAATGAGCAGTTCTTC
. TRBJ2-2 . TRBV7-2 CASSLESPASIYTGELFF TGTGCCAGCAGCTTAGAATCCCCGGCTAGCATTTACACCGGGGAGCTGTTTTTT
once TRBJ1-1 . TRBV18 CASSPGRRNTEAFF TGTGCCAGCTCACCGGGACGGAGAAACACTGAAGCTTTCTTT
. TRBJ2-1 TRBD1 TRBV14 CASSLPGTATGNEQFF TGTGCCAGCAGCCTCCCGGGGACAGCGACGGGGAATGAGCAGTTCTTC
. TRBJ2-7 . TRBV20-1 CSARERPPSSYEQYF TGCAGTGCTAGAGAAAGGCCGCCGAGCTCCTACGAGCAGTACTTC
. TRBJ2-7 . TRBV11-2 CASSLGGGPLYEQYF TGTGCCAGCAGCTTAGGAGGGGGACCTCTCTACGAGCAGTACTTC
. TRBJ1-2 . TRBV6-5 CASSYLGLGGYTF TGTGCCAGCAGTTATTTAGGTTTGGGTGGCTACACCTTC
. TRBJ1-1 . TRBV18 CASSPMTANTEAFF TGTGCCAGCTCACCGATGACAGCGAACACTGAAGCTTTCTTT
. TRBJ2-5 TRBD2 TRBV5-4 CASSKGLAGGAEYF TGTGCCAGCAGCAAGGGACTAGCGGGAGGAGCAGAGTACTTC
. TRBJ2-1 . TRBV20-1 CSARKSTTYNEQFF TGCAGTGCTAGAAAGTCTACCACCTACAATGAGCAGTTCTTC
. TRBJ2-1 TRBD1 TRBV5-1 CASSAQQGANEQFF TGCGCCAGCAGCGCTCAACAGGGGGCGAATGAGCAGTTCTTC
. TRBJ2-1 TRBD1 TRBV20-1 CSARGDSEQFF TGCAGTGCTAGGGGGGACAGCGAGCAGTTCTTC
. TRBJ2-2 . TRBV7-3 CASSLASWGTGELFF TGTGCCAGCAGCTTAGCCTCGTGGGGAACCGGGGAGCTGTTTTTT
. TRBJ2-2 TRBD1 TRBV29-1 CSVDRTGTGELFF TGCAGCGTTGACAGGACAGGGACTGGGGAGCTGTTTTTT
. TRBJ2-1 TRBD2 TRBV6-1 CASGLAGGPYNEQFF TGTGCCAGCGGTTTAGCGGGAGGGCCCTACAATGAGCAGTTCTTC
. TRBJ1-2 . TRBV24-1 CATSARDGYGYTF TGTGCCACCAGTGCCCGGGACGGCTATGGCTACACCTTC